The clone carrying this T cell receptor beta chain has ten or more counts. Its antigen is as yet unknown. Preparation of the TCRbeta library used unique molecular identifiers. TCRdb used MiXCR to reprocess the PCR reads, holding one entry per CDR3 protein. This sample has 200,000 to 250,000 distinct CDR3 sequences, with less than 9% found just once. The sample belongs to a study of T-cell reconstitution after alpha-beta-depleted transplantation in children. Trimming removed 3 bases from V and 6 bases from J; junction bases left unmatched: 4. This CDR3 is 15 amino acids long. Germline CDR1 is WSHSY and CDR2 is SAAADI. Study-level findings and limits: After one year, T-cell counts and TCRbeta diversity mostly came from new T cells. Some patients' high day-60 TCRbeta diversity was traced to surviving recipient T cells and thymic progenitors. Several hundred expanded graft clones reportedly gave rise to the alpha-beta T cells present about two months after transplant.

The input for sequencing was PBMCs, mostly from graft donor cells, taken 180 days after TCRalphabeta/CD19-depleted stem cell transplant. The J gene is TRBJ2-1, the V gene TRBV10-2, with 11 bases aligning to TRBD2. The source is a male patient aged 10 to 17 who had a stem cell transplant for acute lymphoblastic leukemia, so the T cells may come from the graft donor. The CDR3: CASSEGLAGFNEQFF. CDR3 nucleotides: TGCGCCAGCAGTGAAGGACTAGCGGGCTTCAATGAGCAGTTCTTC.